What follows are 18 T cell receptor beta chains derived from one specimen sequenced in a study of blood T cell repertoires in COVID-19. The repertoire was sequenced with immunoSEQ multiplex PCR; TCRdb's copy has only in-frame clones and lacks some. This sample has 210,000 or so clones; 85% to 90% occur once, and the top ten carry approximately 2.6%. The sequenced material came from peripheral blood. The receptor source for this set is a man aged 25-45 years with COVID-19, enrolled during active disease.

The chain combines TRBV7-2 with TRBJ2-3; weak D call: TRBD2 (5 bases). The CDR3 runs 15 residues. The V end lost 3 bases, the J end lost 5 bases, and 15 bases lay between the germline ends. Germline V gives CDR1 SGHTA, CDR2 FQGNSA. The CDR3 nucleotides are TGTGCCAGCAGCTTCGCAGGAGTTGGAGGAGATACGCAGTATTTT. This codes for CASSFAGVGGDTQYF.

The rearrangement links TRBV6-5 to TRBJ1-2; D is ambiguous. Between the trimmed V and J ends, which lost 0 bases and 0 bases, there was a span of 8 bases. Germline CDR1 MNHEY, CDR2 SVGAGI. The length of the CDR3 is 15 residues. The CDR3 loop is CASSYSEAANYGYTF. The DNA for the CDR3 is TGTGCCAGCAGTTACTCGGAGGCAGCTAACTATGGCTACACCTTC.

The chain uses TRBV28 and TRBJ1-5; D is uncertain. The CDR3 spans 14 residues. With 7 bases removed from V and 7 bases from J, the gap between germline ends came to 17 bases. Germline assignment: CDR1 MDHEN and CDR2 SYDVKM. CDR3 sequence: CASTTGTIGQPQHF. CDR3 DNA: TGTGCCAGCACCACGGGAACTATCGGCCAGCCCCAGCATTTT.

The chain uses TRBV7-9 and TRBJ1-4; D is unclear. The CDR3 is 17 amino acids. V was shortened by 0 bases and J by 5 bases, with 16 bases between the two germline ends. Germline V gives CDR1 SEHNR, CDR2 FQNEAQ (reference sequence). The CDR3 DNA follows: TGTGCCAGCAGCTTAGCGGCAGGATCCCCTTCGAATGAAAAACTGTTTTTT. Translating gives CASSLAAGSPSNEKLFF. The entire variable domain, with the rest obtained from reference TRBV7-9 and TRBJ1-4, is as follows: DTGVSQNPRHKITKRGQNVTFRCDPISEHNRLYWYRQTLGQGPEFLTYFQNEAQLEKSRLLSDRFSAERPKGSFSTLEIQRTEQGDSAMYLCASSLAAGSPSNEKLFFGSGTQLSVL.

This chain joins TRBV6-6 and TRBJ1-6, with D tentatively TRBD1 (5 bases). Trimming shortened V by 7 bases and J by 6 bases, and 13 bases separated the two germline ends. CDR1 and CDR2 (germline): MNHNY, SVGAGI (reference sequence). The CDR3 is 14 residues long. The CDR3 here is CASMGGVGNSPLHF. In nucleotides, the CDR3 is TGTGCCAGCATGGGGGGGGTTGGTAATTCACCCCTCCACTTT.

V gene TRBV11-2 combines with J gene TRBJ2-7; 9 bases map to TRBD2. Germline V lookup: CDR1 SGHAT, CDR2 FQNNGV. CDR3 length: 15 residues. V dropped 6 bases and J dropped 4; count of bases not matched to a gene: 10. The CDR3 DNA reads TGTGCCAGCAGTTTTATACTAGCGGGTATTTACGAGCAGTACTTC. Translated: CASSFILAGIYEQYF.

CDR3 nucleotide sequence: TGCGCCAGCAGCCAAGATGCTAGCGGGAGCTCCGAGCAGTACTTC. This encodes CASSQDASGSSEQYF. V usage is TRBV4-3 and J usage is TRBJ2-7; TRBD2 aligns across 10 bases. J was trimmed by 6 bases and V by 0 bases; bases with no gene match: 5. CDR3 length: 15 residues. CDR1 and CDR2 (germline): LGHNA, YSLEER.

J is TRBJ2-2 and V is TRBV9; 10 bases line up with TRBD1. Per germline, CDR1 SGDLS and CDR2 YYNGEE. The CDR3 runs 17 residues. Losses at the gene ends were 0 bases for V and 1 base for J; bases not matched to a gene: 3. CDR3 sequence: CASSVDRDRGNTGELFF. For the CDR3, the DNA is TGTGCCAGCAGCGTAGATCGGGACAGGGGGAACACCGGGGAGCTGTTTTTT.

The chain links TRBV2 to TRBJ1-6; D is uncertain. The V end was cut by 4 bases, the J end by 5 bases, with 6 bases between. The CDR3 has 13 residues. CDR1 SNHLY and CDR2 FYNNEI come from the germline V gene. CDR3 bases: TGTGCCAGCAGTGTCCAGAATAATTCACCCCTCCACTTT. It translates to CASSVQNNSPLHF.

The chain is built from TRBV6-5 and TRBJ2-1, with D perhaps matching TRBD2 (6 bases). The CDR3 has 16 residues. The germline V gene encodes CDR1 MNHEY and CDR2 SVGAGI. With 0 bases removed from V and 5 bases from J, the gap between germline ends came to 14 bases. For the CDR3, the DNA is TGTGCCAGCAGTTACTCGCGGGCGGCGGGAAACAATGAGCAGTTCTTC. Encoded protein: CASSYSRAAGNNEQFF.

V gene TRBV11-2 combines with J gene TRBJ1-3, with TRBD1 matching 8 bases. Germline V gene sequence: CDR1 SGHAT, CDR2 FQNNGV. The V segment lost 5 bases and the J segment 2 bases; nucleotides outside the gene matches: 5. This CDR3 has 15 residues. This CDR3 is CASSIQGAPGNTIYF. CDR3 sequence (DNA): TGTGCCAGCAGCATCCAGGGGGCGCCTGGAAACACCATATATTTT.

The chain has TRBV5-1 and TRBJ1-2, with TRBD1 matching over 7 bases. Germline CDR1 reads SGHRS; CDR2 reads YFSETQ. The CDR3 is made up of 16 amino acids. Trimming removed 3 bases from V and 4 bases from J; junction bases left unmatched: 12. The CDR3 loop is CASSSEGANSLYGYTF. CDR3 nucleotides: TGCGCCAGCAGCTCGGAGGGGGCCAACAGTCTCTATGGCTACACCTTC.

A few counts support this clone. This chain joins TRBV27 and TRBJ1-4; 11 bases are shared with TRBD1. CDR3 length: 15 residues. Germline V CDR1 and CDR2: MNHEY, SMNVEV (reference sequence). Unmatched junction bases numbered 3, after V lost 7 bases and J lost 2 bases. Written as DNA, the CDR3 is TGTGCCAGCAAGGGACAGGGGGTTACTAATGAAAAACTGTTTTTT. The encoded protein is CASKGQGVTNEKLFF.

The genes are TRBV7-9 and TRBJ1-2; TRBD1 agrees at 7 bases. The CDR3 extends over 15 amino acids. After removal of 0 bases from V and 3 bases from J, the junction contained 4 bases not matched to a gene. Germline values: CDR1 SEHNR, CDR2 FQNEAQ (reference sequence). The CDR3 region is CASSLARQGHYGYTF. The DNA for the CDR3 is TGTGCCAGCAGCTTAGCCCGACAGGGACACTATGGCTACACCTTC.

This clone has only a few counts. The rearrangement links TRBV4-3 to TRBJ1-2; TRBD1 matches at 10 bases. The CDR3 runs 15 residues. J was trimmed by 5 bases and V by 1 base; bases with no gene match: 4. Germline CDR1 reads LGHNA; CDR2 reads YSLEER. The chain's CDR3 is CASSQGTGGFYGYTF. Written as DNA, the CDR3 is TGCGCCAGCAGCCAAGGGACAGGGGGTTTTTATGGCTACACCTTC.

This chain joins TRBV5-1 and TRBJ2-7, with a possible D match to TRBD1 (5 bases). Germline V gene lookup returns CDR1 SGHRS and CDR2 YFSETQ. Trimming shortened V by 0 bases and J by 2 bases, and 12 bases separated the two germline ends. The CDR3 is made up of 15 amino acids. The CDR3 here is CASSLEPRGAYEQYF. In DNA, the CDR3 is TGCGCCAGCAGCTTGGAGCCAAGGGGCGCCTACGAGCAGTACTTC.

The chain carries TRBV4-3 and TRBJ1-2; 9 nucleotides match TRBD1. Germline V gene sequence: CDR1 LGHNA, CDR2 YSLEER. Trimming removed 3 bases from V and 2 bases from J; junction bases left unmatched: 10. The length of the CDR3 is 17 residues. The CDR3 protein is CASSHLSTGGFNYGYTF. In DNA, the CDR3 is TGCGCCAGCAGCCACCTATCGACAGGGGGATTCAACTATGGCTACACCTTC.

V is TRBV28 and J is TRBJ1-2; TRBD1 aligns across 9 bases. This CDR3 contains 15 residues. Germline V gives CDR1 MDHEN, CDR2 SYDVKM. Trimming removed 3 bases from V and 0 bases from J; junction bases left unmatched: 2. CDR3 sequence reads: CASSFRTGANYGYTF. DNA of the CDR3: TGTGCCAGCAGTTTCCGGACAGGGGCTAACTATGGCTACACCTTC.